Detailed here is one TCR beta chain. This sample is part of a study of blood T cell repertoires in COVID-19. Study-wide context: The United States, Italy and Spain supplied acute and convalescent COVID-19 samples. T cells, B-cell-depleted T cells, or PBMCs supplied cDNA or gDNA.

The V end was cut by 4 bases, the J end by 3 bases, with 8 bases between. The CDR3 is made up of 13 amino acids. Germline lookup yields CDR1 SGHTA and CDR2 FQGTGA. Authors' processing steps: Estimation of nucleated cell counts was performed using reference gene primer amplification. Method: immunoSEQ multiplex PCR; TCRdb's copy keeps in-frame clones and lacks some. D and trimming come from the DNA, and the V and J calls and clone size come from that table. The sample shows under 250,000 clones, about 85% of them seen only once. This clonotype was obtained from a man younger than 35 with active or convalescent COVID-19. The chain combines TRBV7-3 with TRBJ2-3; D remains ambiguous. Input material: peripheral blood. DNA for the CDR3: TGTGCCAGCAGCTCAGGATCTACAGATACGCAGTATTTT. Translated, it gives CASSSGSTDTQYF.